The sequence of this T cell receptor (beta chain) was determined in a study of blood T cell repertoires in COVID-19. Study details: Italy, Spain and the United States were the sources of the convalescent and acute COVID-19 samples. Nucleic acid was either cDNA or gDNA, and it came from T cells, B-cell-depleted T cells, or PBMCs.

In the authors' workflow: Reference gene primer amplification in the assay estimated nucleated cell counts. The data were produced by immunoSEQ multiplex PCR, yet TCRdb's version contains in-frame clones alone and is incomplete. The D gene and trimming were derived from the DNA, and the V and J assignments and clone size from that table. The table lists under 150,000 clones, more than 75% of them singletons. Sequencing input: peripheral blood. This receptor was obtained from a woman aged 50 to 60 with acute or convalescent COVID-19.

CDR3 nucleotide sequence: TGTGCCAGCAGTTACTCTGGACAGGGAAGCACAGATACGCAGTATTTT. The encoded protein is CASSYSGQGSTDTQYF. This rearrangement joins TRBV6-5 to TRBJ2-3; 8 positions agree with TRBD1. This CDR3 has 16 amino acids. Germline CDR1 MNHEY, CDR2 SVGAGI. After removal of 0 bases from V and 0 bases from J, the junction contained 2 bases not matched to a gene.